The source of this T cell receptor beta chain is a study of shared clonotypes between healthy human individuals. The naive CD8 subset, CD45RO-negative cells positively selected for CCR7, excluded terminally differentiated effector memory CD45RA+ cells. After removal of 4 bases from V and 2 bases from J, the junction contained 6 bases not matched to a gene. Germline assignment: CDR1 SGHDN and CDR2 FVKESK. The CDR3 consists of 15 residues. Sequencing used immunoSEQ multiplex PCR; TCRdb keeps in-frame clones, though not all of them. Of about 2.1 million clones listed, approximately 94% are singletons. The source is a young man in good health. Some clones in this sample may be carry-over from other donors' samples. Sequencing was performed on naive CD8+ T cells from PBMCs. The chain recombines TRBV14 with TRBJ2-7; TRBD1 matches 9 bases. CDR3 DNA sequence: TGTGCCAGCAGCCGGACGGGACAGGGCACCTACGAGCAGTACTTC. It codes for CASSRTGQGTYEQYF.